The rows below give T cell receptor beta chains drawn from one sample of a study of CD8 T cells in Susac syndrome. In TCRdb, the immunoSEQ multiplex PCR reads were re-called with MiXCR into one record per CDR3 protein. The table lists around 130,000 distinct CDR3 sequences, more than 90% of them singletons. The sample was CD4+ T cells from PBMCs. These receptors were taken from a human donor in good health. CDR3s include the opening cysteine and the closing phenylalanine or tryptophan. The D gene is left open where the match is weak. Clone size is not always given. Where it is, it says once, few, many or a class for expanded clones.

clone size: once; V gene: TRBV5-1; D gene: TRBD1; J gene: TRBJ2-7; CDR3 DNA: TGCGCCAGCAGCTTGGGGGGCAGGGGGTCCTACGAGCAGTACTTC; CDR3 protein: CASSLGGRGSYEQYF
clone size: .; V gene: TRBV3-1; D gene: .; J gene: TRBJ2-4; CDR3 DNA: TGTGCCAGCAGCCAAGATTACGCCAAAAACATTCAGTACTTC; CDR3 protein: CASSQDYAKNIQYF
clone size: .; V gene: TRBV29-1; D gene: TRBD2; J gene: TRBJ2-7; CDR3 DNA: TGCAGCGTTGGACTCAGACTAGCGGGAGTCGGCGAGCAGTACTTC; CDR3 protein: CSVGLRLAGVGEQYF
clone size: .; V gene: TRBV20-1; D gene: .; J gene: TRBJ1-1; CDR3 DNA: TGCAGTGGTGAGGTTACTGAAGCTTTCTTT; CDR3 protein: CSGEVTEAFF
clone size: .; V gene: TRBV7-9; D gene: .; J gene: TRBJ2-3; CDR3 DNA: TGTGCCAGCAGCATCCCCAGCCGCCCAGATACGCAGTATTTT; CDR3 protein: CASSIPSRPDTQYF
clone size: .; V gene: TRBV7-9; D gene: .; J gene: TRBJ2-4; CDR3 DNA: TGTGCCAGCAGCTTAGGGGTGGGGTTCCTTCAGTACTTC; CDR3 protein: CASSLGVGFLQYF
clone size: .; V gene: TRBV3-1; D gene: .; J gene: TRBJ2-7; CDR3 DNA: TGTGCCAGCAGCCGCACTAGCTCGAACGAGCAGTACTTC; CDR3 protein: CASSRTSSNEQYF
clone size: .; V gene: TRBV6-1; D gene: TRBD1; J gene: TRBJ1-5; CDR3 DNA: TGTGCCAGCAGTGAGGGACAGCATCAGCCCCAGCATTTT; CDR3 protein: CASSEGQHQPQHF
clone size: .; V gene: TRBV15; D gene: TRBD2; J gene: TRBJ2-3; CDR3 DNA: TGTGCCACCAGCAGAGTTCGCGGGAGTAGGACAGATACGCAGTATTTT; CDR3 protein: CATSRVRGSRTDTQYF
clone size: once; V gene: TRBV10-3; D gene: .; J gene: TRBJ1-1; CDR3 DNA: TGTGCCATCAGTGAGTCGGCGGTGAACACTGAAGCTTTCTTT; CDR3 protein: CAISESAVNTEAFF
clone size: .; V gene: TRBV3-1; D gene: .; J gene: TRBJ2-2; CDR3 DNA: TGTGCCAGCAGCCAACAGGGTGGACACCTGAACACCGGGGAGCTGTTTTTT; CDR3 protein: CASSQQGGHLNTGELFF
clone size: once; V gene: TRBV29-1; D gene: .; J gene: TRBJ1-2; CDR3 DNA: TGCAGCGTTGAAGAGGGAGGCTTCGGCTACACCTTC; CDR3 protein: CSVEEGGFGYTF
clone size: .; V gene: TRBV5-1; D gene: TRBD1; J gene: TRBJ2-7; CDR3 DNA: TGCGCCAGCAGCCGGGGGACAGGGGTTTCCTACGAGCAGTACTTC; CDR3 protein: CASSRGTGVSYEQYF
clone size: .; V gene: TRBV27; D gene: .; J gene: TRBJ1-1; CDR3 DNA: TGTGCCAGCAGTTTTCGACGGGTCACTGAAGCTTTCTTT; CDR3 protein: CASSFRRVTEAFF
clone size: .; V gene: TRBV18; D gene: TRBD2; J gene: TRBJ2-7; CDR3 DNA: TGTGCCAGCTCACCACCGCTAGCGGGTGCCTACGAGCAGTACTTC; CDR3 protein: CASSPPLAGAYEQYF
clone size: .; V gene: TRBV7-2; D gene: .; J gene: TRBJ2-6; CDR3 DNA: TGTGCCAGCAGCCGAGAGATGTTCTCTGGGGCCAACGTCCTGACTTTC; CDR3 protein: CASSREMFSGANVLTF
clone size: .; V gene: TRBV5-4; D gene: .; J gene: TRBJ2-2; CDR3 DNA: TGTGCCAGCAGCGCAGGGGCCACCGGGGAGCTGTTTTTT; CDR3 protein: CASSAGATGELFF
clone size: .; V gene: TRBV19; D gene: .; J gene: TRBJ2-4; CDR3 DNA: TGTGCCAGTAGTTCGGGCATCACAGGAGGCAAAAACATTCAGTACTTC; CDR3 protein: CASSSGITGGKNIQYF
clone size: .; V gene: TRBV6-5; D gene: TRBD1; J gene: TRBJ2-7; CDR3 DNA: TGTGCCAGCAGTAAACAGGGACAGGGAGGCCACGAGCAGTACTTC; CDR3 protein: CASSKQGQGGHEQYF
clone size: .; V gene: TRBV5-4; D gene: TRBD1; J gene: TRBJ2-5; CDR3 DNA: TGTGCCAGCAGCTTCCGAGGGGGCCGAGAGACCCAGTACTTC; CDR3 protein: CASSFRGGRETQYF
clone size: .; V gene: TRBV19; D gene: .; J gene: TRBJ2-5; CDR3 DNA: TGTGCCAGTAGTATAGGGAGCCAAGAGACCCAGTACTTC; CDR3 protein: CASSIGSQETQYF
clone size: .; V gene: TRBV5-4; D gene: TRBD1; J gene: TRBJ2-3; CDR3 DNA: TGTGCCAGCAGCCAGCAGGGGGCGCGACGCACAGATACGCAGTATTTT; CDR3 protein: CASSQQGARRTDTQYF
clone size: .; V gene: TRBV20-1; D gene: .; J gene: TRBJ1-1; CDR3 DNA: TGCAGTGCTGGACCAGGGGCCCTGAACACTGAAGCTTTCTTT; CDR3 protein: CSAGPGALNTEAFF
clone size: .; V gene: TRBV18; D gene: .; J gene: TRBJ1-4; CDR3 DNA: TGTGCCAGCTCACCGTCGGGGGCAACTAATGAAAAACTGTTTTTT; CDR3 protein: CASSPSGATNEKLFF
clone size: .; V gene: TRBV3-1; D gene: .; J gene: TRBJ2-4; CDR3 DNA: TGTGCCAGCAGCCCGGTTCAGGGACTAGCCAAAAACATTCAGTACTTC; CDR3 protein: CASSPVQGLAKNIQYF
clone size: few; V gene: TRBV28; D gene: .; J gene: TRBJ2-7; CDR3 DNA: TGTGCCAGCGGCCAGGGGTCCTACGAGCAGTACTTC; CDR3 protein: CASGQGSYEQYF
clone size: .; V gene: TRBV2; D gene: TRBD1; J gene: TRBJ2-3; CDR3 DNA: TGTGCCAGCAGGAGACAGGGCGCAGATACGCAGTATTTT; CDR3 protein: CASRRQGADTQYF
clone size: .; V gene: TRBV10-3; D gene: .; J gene: TRBJ2-7; CDR3 DNA: TGTGCCGCGGCAGAGGCAGGGACCCACGAGCAGTACTTC; CDR3 protein: CAAAEAGTHEQYF
clone size: .; V gene: TRBV19; D gene: .; J gene: TRBJ1-1; CDR3 DNA: TGTGCCAGTAGTATGTCACAGGAGAACACTGAAGCTTTCTTT; CDR3 protein: CASSMSQENTEAFF
clone size: .; V gene: TRBV27; D gene: .; J gene: TRBJ2-7; CDR3 DNA: TGTGCCAGCAGTTTACTACCCCCACAGGTCCTAGGCTACGAGCAGTACTTC; CDR3 protein: CASSLLPPQVLGYEQYF
clone size: .; V gene: TRBV5-1; D gene: TRBD2; J gene: TRBJ2-5; CDR3 DNA: TGCGCCAGCAGCTTGGAACTAGCGGCCCTAGGGGGAGAGACCCAGTACTTC; CDR3 protein: CASSLELAALGGETQYF
clone size: .; V gene: TRBV2; D gene: TRBD1; J gene: TRBJ1-2; CDR3 DNA: TGTGCCAGCAGTACAGGGGGCAATGCTGGCTACACCTTC; CDR3 protein: CASSTGGNAGYTF
clone size: .; V gene: TRBV3-1; D gene: .; J gene: TRBJ2-1; CDR3 DNA: TGTGCCAGCAGCCAGAGCCGGGAACCATTCGATGAGCAGTTCTTC; CDR3 protein: CASSQSREPFDEQFF
clone size: .; V gene: TRBV5-1; D gene: TRBD2; J gene: TRBJ2-1; CDR3 DNA: TGCGCCAGCAGCGGGACTAGCTCCTACAATGAGCAGTTCTTC; CDR3 protein: CASSGTSSYNEQFF
clone size: few; V gene: TRBV3-1; D gene: .; J gene: TRBJ1-5; CDR3 DNA: TGTGCCAGCAGCCAGGGGGGGAATCAGCCCCAGCATTTT; CDR3 protein: CASSQGGNQPQHF
clone size: few; V gene: TRBV5-4; D gene: .; J gene: TRBJ2-7; CDR3 DNA: TGTGCCAGCAGCTTGGGGGGAGGAATCTACGAGCAGTACTTC; CDR3 protein: CASSLGGGIYEQYF
clone size: .; V gene: TRBV5-1; D gene: .; J gene: TRBJ1-1; CDR3 DNA: TGCGCCAGCAGCTCAGTAACAGGGTCGGGCACTGAAGCTTTCTTT; CDR3 protein: CASSSVTGSGTEAFF
clone size: .; V gene: TRBV6-1; D gene: .; J gene: TRBJ2-2; CDR3 DNA: TGTGCCACCCGAGGGCTGTCGAACACCGGGGAGCTGTTTTTT; CDR3 protein: CATRGLSNTGELFF
clone size: .; V gene: TRBV2; D gene: .; J gene: TRBJ2-2; CDR3 DNA: TGTGCCAGCAGTCCAGATAACACCGGGGAGCTGTTTTTT; CDR3 protein: CASSPDNTGELFF
clone size: .; V gene: TRBV6-5; D gene: TRBD1; J gene: TRBJ2-7; CDR3 DNA: TGTGCCAGCAGTTACCACGGTACCGGGACAGGGGGCGAGCAGTACTTC; CDR3 protein: CASSYHGTGTGGEQYF
clone size: .; V gene: TRBV29-1; D gene: TRBD2; J gene: TRBJ2-1; CDR3 DNA: TGCAGCGTTGAAGAGGCTAGCGGGAGCTCCTACAATGAGCAGTTCTTC; CDR3 protein: CSVEEASGSSYNEQFF
clone size: .; V gene: TRBV7-9; D gene: .; J gene: TRBJ2-5; CDR3 DNA: TGTGCCAGCCAGAAAACAGGGCTAGAGACCCAGTACTTC; CDR3 protein: CASQKTGLETQYF
clone size: .; V gene: TRBV19; D gene: .; J gene: TRBJ2-7; CDR3 DNA: TGTGCCAGTAGTATAGGCAGGGGAATCTACGAGCAGTACTTC; CDR3 protein: CASSIGRGIYEQYF
clone size: .; V gene: TRBV19; D gene: TRBD2; J gene: TRBJ2-1; CDR3 DNA: TGTGCCACACTAGCGGGAGGCTTCTACAATGAGCAGTTCTTC; CDR3 protein: CATLAGGFYNEQFF
clone size: .; V gene: TRBV11-2; D gene: .; J gene: TRBJ1-1; CDR3 DNA: TGTGCCAGCAGCTTAGTATTGAACACTGAAGCTTTCTTT; CDR3 protein: CASSLVLNTEAFF
clone size: .; V gene: TRBV7-9; D gene: .; J gene: TRBJ2-1; CDR3 DNA: TGTGCCAGCAGCTTGGGGTCGAGCTCCTACAATGAGCAGTTCTTC; CDR3 protein: CASSLGSSSYNEQFF
clone size: .; V gene: TRBV2; D gene: .; J gene: TRBJ1-5; CDR3 DNA: TGTGCCAGCAGTGAAGAGGGCCCTAGCAATCAGCCCCAGCATTTT; CDR3 protein: CASSEEGPSNQPQHF
clone size: once; V gene: TRBV3-1; D gene: TRBD1; J gene: TRBJ1-2; CDR3 DNA: TGTGCCAGCAGCCGAAACCGGGACAGGGCGGGCTATGGCTACACCTTC; CDR3 protein: CASSRNRDRAGYGYTF
clone size: .; V gene: TRBV24-1; D gene: .; J gene: TRBJ1-1; CDR3 DNA: TGTGCCACCAGTGATTCTCGGGGAAGGAACACTGAAGCTTTCTTT; CDR3 protein: CATSDSRGRNTEAFF
clone size: .; V gene: TRBV27; D gene: TRBD2; J gene: TRBJ2-1; CDR3 DNA: TGTGCCAGCAGGCGGGAGGGCCTGGCATATGAGCAGTTCTTC; CDR3 protein: CASRREGLAYEQFF
clone size: .; V gene: TRBV30; D gene: TRBD1; J gene: TRBJ1-1; CDR3 DNA: TGTGCCTGGAGTCCACAGGGGTCTGAAGCTTTCTTT; CDR3 protein: CAWSPQGSEAFF
clone size: .; V gene: TRBV29-1; D gene: .; J gene: TRBJ1-1; CDR3 DNA: TGCAGAGTTGGAACAGCTAACACTGAAGCTTTCTTT; CDR3 protein: CRVGTANTEAFF
clone size: .; V gene: TRBV7-2; D gene: .; J gene: TRBJ2-3; CDR3 DNA: TGTGCCAGCAGCTTGGTCGGTCTCAGCACAGATACGCAGTATTTT; CDR3 protein: CASSLVGLSTDTQYF
clone size: once; V gene: TRBV3-1; D gene: .; J gene: TRBJ2-1; CDR3 DNA: TGTGCCAGCAGCCGAGGAACTAGGAATGAGCAGTTCTTC; CDR3 protein: CASSRGTRNEQFF
clone size: .; V gene: TRBV18; D gene: TRBD1; J gene: TRBJ2-1; CDR3 DNA: TGTGCCAGCTCGAACAGGGGGCGGAATGAGCAGTTCTTC; CDR3 protein: CASSNRGRNEQFF